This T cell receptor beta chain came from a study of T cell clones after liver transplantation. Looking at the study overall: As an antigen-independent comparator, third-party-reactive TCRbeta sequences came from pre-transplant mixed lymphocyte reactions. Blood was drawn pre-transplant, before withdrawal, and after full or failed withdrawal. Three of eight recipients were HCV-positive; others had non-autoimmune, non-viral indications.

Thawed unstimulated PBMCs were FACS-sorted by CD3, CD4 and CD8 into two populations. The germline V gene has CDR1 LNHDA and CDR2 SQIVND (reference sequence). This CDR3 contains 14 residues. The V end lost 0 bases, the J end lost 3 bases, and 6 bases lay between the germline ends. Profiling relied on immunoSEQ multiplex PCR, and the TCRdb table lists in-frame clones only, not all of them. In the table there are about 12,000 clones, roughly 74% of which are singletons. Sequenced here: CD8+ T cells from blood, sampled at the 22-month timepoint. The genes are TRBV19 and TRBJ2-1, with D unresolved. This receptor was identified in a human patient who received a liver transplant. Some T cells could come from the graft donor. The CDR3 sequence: CASSIDSVYNEQFF. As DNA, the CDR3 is TGTGCCAGTAGTATAGATTCAGTCTACAATGAGCAGTTCTTC.